A single sample gave rise to the 18 T cell receptor beta chains below, sequenced in a study of naive and memory T cell subsets. Ligated cDNA underwent four rounds of PCR with nested alpha and beta constant region primers and SP2. TCRdb analysed the 5' RACE reads with MiXCR anew, one entry per CDR3 protein. Of about 62,000 distinct CDR3 sequences in the sample, approximately 8% were seen once. A UMI-containing oligonucleotide was joined by 3' ligation to the TCR cDNA template. Every receptor here comes from a female donor in good health.

This clonotype was observed a few times. The chain links TRBV10-3 to TRBJ1-1; D remains unclear. The CDR3 contains 13 residues. Germline-derived CDR1 and CDR2 are ENHRY and SYGVKD. V was pared by 4 bases and J by 1 base, with 7 bases between. The CDR3 DNA sequence: TGTGCCATCAGTGGCACAGAGAACACTGAAGCTTTCTTT. It codes for CAISGTENTEAFF.

The gene calls are TRBV19 and TRBJ2-5, with a tentative D call TRBD1 (5 bases). CDR3 length equals 13 residues. V lost 3 bases and J 5 bases, leaving 10 bases between the germline ends. CDR1 and CDR2 (germline): LNHDA, SQIVND (reference sequence). The CDR3 reads CASSISRDETQYF. For the CDR3, the DNA is TGTGCCAGTAGTATCAGCAGGGATGAGACCCAGTACTTC.

This rearrangement joins TRBV12-3 or TRBV12-4 to TRBJ1-1, with 7 nucleotides matching TRBD1. This CDR3 comprises 15 residues. J was trimmed by 1 base and V by 5 bases; bases with no gene match: 7. The CDR3, as DNA: TGTGCCAGCAGTCCGAGCTACAGGGGGAACACTGAAGCTTTCTTT. Its translation is CASSPSYRGNTEAFF.

The chain employs TRBV19 and TRBJ1-4, with a possible D match to TRBD1 (5 bases). This CDR3 has 15 residues. The germline V gene has CDR1 LNHDA and CDR2 SQIVND (reference sequence). V was trimmed by 3 bases and J by 4 bases, leaving 12 bases between them. The CDR3 nucleotides are TGTGCCAGTAGTATTCCTGGGACGGGTAATGAAAAACTGTTTTTT. Amino acids: CASSIPGTGNEKLFF.

The chain carries TRBV19 and TRBJ1-1, with TRBD1 as a possible D gene (5 bases). Germline-derived CDR1 and CDR2 are LNHDA and SQIVND (reference sequence). Trimming removed 5 bases at V and 5 bases at J, with 18 bases between. The CDR3 sequence is 15 residues long. DNA for the CDR3: TGTGCCAGTAGTCCCCCAGGTGGGGGGAGGACTGAAGCTTTCTTT. As protein: CASSPPGGGRTEAFF. Filled out from reference TRBV19 and TRBJ1-1, the complete variable domain reads DGGITQSPKYLFRKEGQNVTLSCEQNLNHDAMYWYRQDPGQGLRLIYYSQIVNDFQKGDIAEGYSVSREKKESFPLTVTSAQKNPTAFYLCASSPPGGGRTEAFFGQGTRLTVV.

This clonotype was observed many times. V and J are TRBV12-5 and TRBJ1-1; D is unclear. CDR1 is LGHNT and CDR2 is FRNRAP in the germline V gene. This CDR3 is 15 amino acids long. Deletions cut 0 bases from V and 3 bases from J, with 11 bases between. Here the CDR3 reads CASGLVPVPDTEAFF. As DNA, the CDR3 is TGTGCTAGTGGTTTGGTACCGGTCCCAGACACTGAAGCTTTCTTT.

This clonotype was counted a few times. The J gene is TRBJ2-7, the V gene TRBV5-1; 7 bases are shared with TRBD2. V was pared by 0 bases and J by 5 bases, with 8 bases of the junction left unmatched. This CDR3 contains 15 residues. The germline V gene encodes CDR1 SGHRS and CDR2 YFSETQ. Here the CDR3 reads CASSLGGREFNEQYF. In DNA, the CDR3 is TGCGCCAGCAGCTTGGGAGGGCGGGAGTTCAACGAGCAGTACTTC. Variable domain in full (rest from reference TRBV5-1 and TRBJ2-7): KAGVTQTPRYLIKTRGQQVTLSCSPISGHRSVSWYQQTPGQGLQFLFEYFSETQRNKGNFPGRFSGRQFSNSRSEMNVSTLELGDSALYLCASSLGGREFNEQYFGPGTRLTVT.

This chain connects TRBV11-3 to TRBJ1-4, with D hard to call. CDR3 length: 13 amino acids. V shed 5 bases and J shed 8 bases, with 12 bases lying between them. Germline values: CDR1 SGHNT, CDR2 YENEEA. The CDR3 DNA follows: TGTGCCAGCAGCGCACCGTATGGCGAAAAACTGTTTTTT. It specifies CASSAPYGEKLFF.

The chain employs TRBV20-1 and TRBJ1-2; D is unresolved. The germline gives CDR1 DFQATT, CDR2 SNEGSKA (reference sequence). The CDR3 has 14 amino acids. The germline V and J ends were trimmed by 6 bases and 1 base, with 15 bases remaining between them. The CDR3 sequence is CSAHDVDGNYGYTF. The CDR3 DNA reads as TGCAGTGCCCATGACGTAGACGGTAACTATGGCTACACCTTC.

This clonotype was counted only a few times. The chain employs TRBV5-1 and TRBJ2-6; no definite D call. Germline V gene sequence: CDR1 SGHRS, CDR2 YFSETQ. CDR3 length: 15 residues. With 4 bases removed from V and 0 bases from J, the gap between germline ends came to 8 bases. CDR3 coding DNA: TGCGCCAGCAGCCCCGACGGCTCTGGGGCCAACGTCCTGACTTTC. Protein sequence: CASSPDGSGANVLTF. The entire variable domain, with the rest obtained from reference TRBV5-1 and TRBJ2-6, is as follows: KAGVTQTPRYLIKTRGQQVTLSCSPISGHRSVSWYQQTPGQGLQFLFEYFSETQRNKGNFPGRFSGRQFSNSRSEMNVSTLELGDSALYLCASSPDGSGANVLTFGAGSRLTVL.

This chain connects TRBV6-2 or TRBV6-3 to TRBJ2-1; TRBD2 aligns across 9 bases. Germline assignment: CDR1 MNHEY and CDR2 SVGEGT. The CDR3 length is 13 residues. The trim removed 8 bases at V and 6 bases at J, leaving 5 bases unmatched. CDR3 nucleotides: TGTGCCAGCCGGCCTAGCGGGACCAATGAGCAGTTCTTC. Translating it yields CASRPSGTNEQFF.

This clonotype was detected many times. The V call is TRBV28, the J call TRBJ1-2; TRBD1 matches at 10 bases. V lost 4 bases, J lost 5 bases, and 4 bases stayed unmatched. This CDR3 has 14 residues. Looked up from germline, CDR1 is MDHEN and CDR2 is SYDVKM. The chain's CDR3 is CASSSGTGAYGYTF. CDR3 DNA sequence: TGTGCCAGCAGTTCCGGGACAGGGGCTTATGGCTACACCTTC.

V and J are TRBV20-1 and TRBJ2-3; TRBD2 matches at 11 bases. V dropped 6 bases and J dropped 3; count of bases not matched to a gene: 8. The CDR3 consists of 15 residues. From germline, CDR1 is DFQATT and CDR2 SNEGSKA (reference sequence). CDR3 nucleotides: TGCAGTGCCGAGGATAGCGGGAGGGCTACAGATACGCAGTATTTT. Residues: CSAEDSGRATDTQYF.

This clonotype was seen repeatedly, ten times or more. The V gene is TRBV29-1, the J gene TRBJ1-3; D unresolved. Germline V CDR1 and CDR2: SQVTM, ANQGSEA. The CDR3 consists of 14 residues. The V end was cut by 7 bases, the J end by 0 bases, with 13 bases between. The CDR3 DNA sequence: TGCAGCGCCGGTGTTCGCGACTCTGGAAACACCATATATTTT. Its protein product is CSAGVRDSGNTIYF.

The sample holds many counts of this clonotype. The chain combines TRBV12-3 or TRBV12-4 with TRBJ2-7, with a tentative D call TRBD2 (7 bases). Deletions cut 10 bases from V and 2 bases from J, with 18 bases between. This CDR3 has 14 amino acids. CDR3 sequence (DNA): TGTGCCACGTCAAGGGGGACTAACACCTACGAGCAGTACTTC. This codes for CATSRGTNTYEQYF.

This clonotype occurred many times. This chain joins TRBV12-3 or TRBV12-4 and TRBJ1-3, with TRBD1 identical over 8 bases. Trimming took 4 bases from V and 0 from J; bases not matched to a gene: 5. CDR3 size: 16 residues. CDR3 sequence reads: CASSYRGTLSGNTIYF. Here the CDR3 DNA reads TGTGCCAGCAGTTACAGGGGGACCCTCTCTGGAAACACCATATATTTT.

This clonotype was counted a few times. The rearrangement joins TRBV12-5 to TRBJ1-2; D gene ambiguous. CDR1 and CDR2 (germline): LGHNT, FRNRAP. The CDR3 is 12 residues long. The V end was cut by 2 bases, the J end by 2 bases, with 3 bases between. CDR3 residues: CASGLTNYGYTF. The DNA of the CDR3 is TGTGCTAGTGGTTTGACAAACTATGGCTACACCTTC. Based on the CDR3 plus reference TRBV12-5 and TRBJ1-2, the full variable domain is DARVTQTPRHKVTEMGQEVTMRCQPILGHNTVFWYRQTMMQGLELLAYFRNRAPLDDSGMPKDRFSAEMPDATLATLKIQPSEPRDSAVYFCASGLTNYGYTFGSGTRLTVV.

The table lists this clonotype with a few counts. The V and J genes are TRBV20-1 and TRBJ1-1; D is perhaps TRBD1 (5 bases). V lost 1 base and J 5 bases, leaving 8 bases between the germline ends. The length of the CDR3 is 12 residues. CDR1 is DFQATT and CDR2 is SNEGSKA in the germline V gene (reference sequence). In nucleotides, the CDR3 is TGCAGTGCTAGAGGGGGGGGGACTGAAGCTTTCTTT. This translates into CSARGGGTEAFF.